This T cell receptor beta chain was captured in a study of T cells after somatic rescue of genetic block. TCRdb's copy holds only in-frame clones and misses some; the assay was immunoSEQ multiplex PCR. The sample records about 72,000 clones, just over 90% being singletons. The CDR3 length is 15 residues. V was pared by 4 bases and J by 4 bases, with 2 bases of the junction left unmatched. Germline-derived CDR1 and CDR2 are LNHDA and SQIVND (reference sequence). The chain is built from TRBV19 and TRBJ2-2; 11 bases agree with TRBD1. Sequencing was carried out using peripheral blood mononuclear cells (PBMCs). This sequence originates from a man aged 25 to 45. CDR3 sequence: CASSTGTGGTGELFF. For the CDR3, the DNA is TGTGCCAGTAGTACCGGGACAGGGGGCACCGGGGAGCTGTTTTTT.